These 5 T cell receptor beta chains were all obtained from the same sample, sequenced in a study of blood T cells in healthy people across ages. A J-beta primer mix and a sample-barcoded 5' primer were used in a second PCR of roughly 7 to 12 cycles. One entry per CDR3 protein, called by TCRdb with MiXCR from the 5' RACE reads. The sample contains 1.5 million to 2 million distinct CDR3 sequences, just under 50% of which appear only once. The sequenced material came from blood. The receptors were gathered from a woman aged 40 to 50 in good health.

This clonotype showed up just a few times. This sequence joins TRBV7-2 and TRBJ2-3; tentatively, D is TRBD2 (6 bases). Trimming removed 4 bases from V and 0 bases from J, with 20 bases in between. Per germline, CDR1 SGHTA and CDR2 FQGNSA. CDR3 length equals 18 residues. The CDR3 sequence: CASSSRKGLGGSTDTQYF. The CDR3 DNA sequence: TGTGCCAGCAGCTCCCGTAAAGGATTGGGGGGTAGCACAGATACGCAGTATTTT.

J is TRBJ1-4 and V is TRBV7-2; D call uncertain. Germline V gene sequence: CDR1 SGHTA, CDR2 FQGNSA. V dropped 1 base and J dropped 7 bases, with 19 bases sitting between them. This CDR3 contains 17 residues. In DNA form, the CDR3 reads TGTGCCAGCAGCTTAGAAGGCCTCCTTCGCGGGAGTGAAAAACTGTTTTTT. Translated, it gives CASSLEGLLRGSEKLFF.

Note on this clonotype: At one end the junction does not follow the germline gene, possibly because of a read error. This chain joins TRBV10-3 and TRBJ1-2; no definite D call. Per the germline V gene, CDR1 is ENHRY and CDR2 is SYGVKD. The CDR3 spans 13 residues. The DNA for the CDR3 is TGTGCCATCAGCGAGTCCTTAGGGTATGGCTACACCTTC. As protein: CAISESLGYGYTF.

The rearrangement joins TRBV5-1 to TRBJ2-3; D not resolved. The CDR3 is made up of 14 amino acids. The germline V gene has CDR1 SGHRS and CDR2 YFSETQ. The ends were cut back, 1 base at V and 3 bases at J, with 9 bases in the middle. This CDR3 is CASSLSMETDTQYF. The CDR3 nucleotides are TGCGCCAGCAGCTTGTCTATGGAAACAGATACGCAGTATTTT.

This chain links TRBV7-9 with TRBJ2-1, with 7 positions matching TRBD1. The V gene's germline CDR1 is SEHNR and CDR2 FQNEAQ (reference sequence). The CDR3 is 14 amino acids. J lost 8 bases, V lost 10 bases, and 14 bases had no gene match. The CDR3 protein is CANRPGQYMDEQFF. CDR3 nucleotides: TGTGCCAACAGGCCGGGACAGTATATGGATGAGCAGTTCTTC.